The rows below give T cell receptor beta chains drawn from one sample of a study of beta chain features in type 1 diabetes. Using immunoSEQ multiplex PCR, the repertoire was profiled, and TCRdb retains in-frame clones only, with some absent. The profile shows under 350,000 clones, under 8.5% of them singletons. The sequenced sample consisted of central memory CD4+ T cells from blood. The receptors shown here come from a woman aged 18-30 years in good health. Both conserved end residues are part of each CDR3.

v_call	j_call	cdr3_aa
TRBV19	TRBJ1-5	CASSIDYRSRGSNQPQHF
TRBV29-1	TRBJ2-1	CSVEGGAVPINEQFF
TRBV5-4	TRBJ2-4	CASSQDFGGLTKNIQYF
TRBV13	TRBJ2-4	CASSLRGDKNIQYF
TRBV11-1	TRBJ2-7	CASSLGGSYEQYF
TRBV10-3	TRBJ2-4	CAISERGNRDIQYF
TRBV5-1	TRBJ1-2	CASSENLNYGYTF
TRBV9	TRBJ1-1	CASSVDQFGGSEAFF
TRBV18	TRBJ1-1	CASSPGQGIWNTEAFF
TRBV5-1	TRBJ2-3	CASIRPSLTDTQYF
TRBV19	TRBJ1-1	CASSIGRFDTEAFF
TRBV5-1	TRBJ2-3	CASSPGTSGGARDTQYF
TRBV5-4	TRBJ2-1	CASSLASGRGREQFF
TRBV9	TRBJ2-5	CASSVDWASGMQTQYF
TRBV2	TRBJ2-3	CASSRERGAPTTQYF
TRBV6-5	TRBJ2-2	CASSGHIPAGELFF
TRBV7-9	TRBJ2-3	CASSSPPRLAGFADTQYF
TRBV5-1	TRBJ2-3	CASSLELVGGDTQYF
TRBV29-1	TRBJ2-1	CSVPPPRSEQFF
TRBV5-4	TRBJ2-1	CASSSTYNEQFF
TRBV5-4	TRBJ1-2	CASTKQGAMDYGYTF
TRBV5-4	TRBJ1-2	CASSLPGQAVRGLYGYTF
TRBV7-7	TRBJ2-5	CASSLAGFQETQYF
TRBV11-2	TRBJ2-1	CASSLDLRERFF
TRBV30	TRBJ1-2	CAWSEGHYGYTF
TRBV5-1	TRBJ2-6	CASSLEGAGANVLTF
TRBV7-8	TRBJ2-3	CASSPRAQGARTDTQYF
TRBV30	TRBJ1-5	CAWSDPYGDNQPQHF
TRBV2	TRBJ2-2	CASGPQGTGELFF
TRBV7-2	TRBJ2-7	CASSPSGTYEQYF
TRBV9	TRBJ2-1	CASSSRAGGTRSEQFF
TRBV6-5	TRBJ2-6	CASRFQGAGANVLTF
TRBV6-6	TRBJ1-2	CASSYTVTTGRYGYTF
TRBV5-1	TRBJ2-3	CASSLQGDTDTQYF
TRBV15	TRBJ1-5	CATSSEGAEDQPQHF
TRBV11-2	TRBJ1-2	CASSPTWDANYGYTF
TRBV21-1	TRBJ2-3	CASSKWSTDTQYF
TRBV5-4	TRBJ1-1	CASSFSRGQEAFF
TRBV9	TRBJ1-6	CASSHGQGSSPLHF
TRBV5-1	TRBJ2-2	CASSLAQTPLSPGELFF
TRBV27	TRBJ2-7	CASARASGSASSYEQYF
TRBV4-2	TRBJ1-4	CASRYSTGQGNEKLFF
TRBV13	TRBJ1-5	CASSDRSQPQHF
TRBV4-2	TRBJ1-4	CASSQTGGNVEKLFF
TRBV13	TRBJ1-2	CASSLGRHWGYTF
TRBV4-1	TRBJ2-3	CASSLKAGLAGDLTDTQYF
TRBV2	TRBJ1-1	CASSVQGYTEAFF
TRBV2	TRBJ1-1	CASSETIPAFF
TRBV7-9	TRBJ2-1	CASSLPSGAWQFF
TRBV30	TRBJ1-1	CAWSTGTENTEAFF
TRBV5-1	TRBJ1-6	CASSSDRGNNSPLHF
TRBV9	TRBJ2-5	CASSAGPQLETQYF
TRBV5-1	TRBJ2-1	CASSLFKAGGENNEQFF